This TCR beta chain was identified during a study of blood T cells in healthy people across ages. Broader study findings: Per-million-T-cell TCR beta diversity fell roughly linearly with age.

This clonotype has just a few counts. Its antigen is unknown. With 0 bases removed from V and 0 bases from J, the gap between germline ends came to 11 bases. The germline V gene encodes CDR1 KGHDR and CDR2 SFDVKD. This CDR3 contains 17 residues. Through a sample-barcoded 5' primer and a J-beta primer mix, a second PCR was run for about 6 to 12 cycles. TCRdb reprocessed the 5' RACE reads via MiXCR and lists one record per CDR3 protein. The repertoire holds approximately 580,000 distinct CDR3 sequences, with around 24% as singletons. The same data also contributed to another study, on T cells of mothers and their children. That source adds: Reverse transcription into cDNA received all extracted RNA, at 1.5 ug per 15 ul. Normalized overlap was always slightly, never significantly, higher in related than unrelated mother-child pairs.

The receptor's source is a boy aged 10-17 years in good health. Sequencing used blood. The V and J genes are TRBV24-1 and TRBJ2-1; D might be TRBD1 (5 bases). CDR3 nucleotides: TGTGCCACCAGTGATTTGCAGGGTGCCGGCTCCTACAATGAGCAGTTCTTC. Translation: CATSDLQGAGSYNEQFF.